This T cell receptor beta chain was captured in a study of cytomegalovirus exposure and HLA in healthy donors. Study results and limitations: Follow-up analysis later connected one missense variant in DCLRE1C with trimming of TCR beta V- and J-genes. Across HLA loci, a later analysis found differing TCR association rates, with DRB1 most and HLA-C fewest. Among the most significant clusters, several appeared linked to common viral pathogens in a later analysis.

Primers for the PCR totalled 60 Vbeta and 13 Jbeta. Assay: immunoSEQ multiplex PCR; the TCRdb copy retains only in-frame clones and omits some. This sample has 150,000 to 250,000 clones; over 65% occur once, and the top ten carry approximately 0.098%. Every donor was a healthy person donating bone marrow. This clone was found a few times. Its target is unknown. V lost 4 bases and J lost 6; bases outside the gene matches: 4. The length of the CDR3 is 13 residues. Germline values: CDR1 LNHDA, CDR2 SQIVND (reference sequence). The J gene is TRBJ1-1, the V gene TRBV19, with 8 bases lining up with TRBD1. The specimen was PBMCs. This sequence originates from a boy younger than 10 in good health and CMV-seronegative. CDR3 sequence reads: CASSRQTGAEAFF. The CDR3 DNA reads TGTGCCAGTAGTAGACAGACAGGGGCTGAAGCTTTCTTT.